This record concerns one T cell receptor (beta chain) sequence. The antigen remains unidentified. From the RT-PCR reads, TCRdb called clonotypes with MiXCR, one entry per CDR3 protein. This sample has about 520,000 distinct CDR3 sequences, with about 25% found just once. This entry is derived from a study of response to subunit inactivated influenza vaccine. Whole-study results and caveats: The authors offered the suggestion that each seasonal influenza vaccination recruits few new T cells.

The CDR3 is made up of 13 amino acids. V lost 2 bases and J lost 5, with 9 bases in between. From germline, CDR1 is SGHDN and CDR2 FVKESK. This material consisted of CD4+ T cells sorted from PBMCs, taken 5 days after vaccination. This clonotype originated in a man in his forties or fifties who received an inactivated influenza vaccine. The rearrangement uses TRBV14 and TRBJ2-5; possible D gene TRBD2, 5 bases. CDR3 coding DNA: TGTGCCAGCAGCCAACTAGCTACGGAGACCCAGTACTTC. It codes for CASSQLATETQYF.